This TCR beta chain was profiled in a study of T cell responses to AZD1222 COVID-19 vaccine. The data were produced by immunoSEQ multiplex PCR, yet TCRdb's version contains in-frame clones alone and is incomplete. The repertoire holds 150,000 to 200,000 clones, with 70% to 90% as singletons. Sequenced material: peripheral blood, taken 28 days after the second AZD1222 dose. This clonotype originated in an adult who received the AZD1222 COVID-19 vaccine.

The CDR3 DNA sequence: TGTGCCAGTAGTATCCAGGGGGTGTATAATTCACCCCTCCACTTT. Protein product: CASSIQGVYNSPLHF. The rearrangement links TRBV19 to TRBJ1-6, with 7 bases aligning to TRBD1. CDR1 and CDR2 from the germline V gene are LNHDA and SQIVND (reference sequence). V dropped 3 bases and J dropped 4; count of bases not matched to a gene: 3. CDR3 length: 15 residues.